This passage covers 6 T cell receptor beta chains from one sample sequenced in a study of cytomegalovirus exposure and HLA in healthy donors. The PCR had 60 Vbeta and 13 Jbeta primers. Repertoires were generated with immunoSEQ multiplex PCR, while TCRdb's copy carries only in-frame clones and drops some. The table records 98,000 or so clones, around 80% of them present only once. Specimen: PBMCs. The receptors come from a woman aged 40 to 50 in good health and CMV-seronegative.

As to this clone: Other DNA sequences of this sample code for an identical CDR3. This chain connects TRBV5-1 to TRBJ1-5, with 8 bases identical to TRBD1. The CDR3 is 14 amino acids. The ends lost 4 bases at V and 2 bases at J; junction bases unmatched: 2. CDR1 is SGHRS and CDR2 is YFSETQ in the germline V gene. This CDR3 is CASSLTGGNQPQHF. The CDR3 DNA reads as TGCGCCAGCAGCCTGACAGGGGGCAATCAGCCCCAGCATTTT.

The gene calls are TRBV28 and TRBJ1-2; 7 nucleotides line up with TRBD1. In germline, CDR1 is MDHEN, CDR2 SYDVKM. Unmatched junction bases numbered 2, after V lost 5 bases and J lost 2 bases. CDR3 length: 13 residues. Written as DNA, the CDR3 is TGTGCCAGCAGTGGGGGACAGAACTATGGCTACACCTTC. It specifies CASSGGQNYGYTF.

This chain joins TRBV28 and TRBJ1-4; tentatively, D is TRBD1 (6 bases). The germline V and J ends were trimmed by 2 bases and 1 base, with 14 bases remaining between them. The CDR3 is 17 residues long. Germline loops: CDR1 MDHEN, CDR2 SYDVKM. The CDR3 loop is CASSLHAGALTNEKLFF. The CDR3 DNA sequence: TGTGCCAGCAGTTTACACGCAGGGGCTCTAACTAATGAAAAACTGTTTTTT.

The rearrangement joins TRBV19 to TRBJ2-2, with unresolved D. Germline CDR1 reads LNHDA; CDR2 reads SQIVND (reference sequence). The CDR3 is 16 residues long. V was cut by 2 bases and J by 0 bases, with 10 bases left in between. The CDR3 spells CASSIILGPNTGELFF. The CDR3, as DNA: TGTGCCAGTAGTATAATCCTAGGCCCGAACACCGGGGAGCTGTTTTTT.

This clone was seen just once. This sequence joins TRBV5-1 and TRBJ1-4, with 12 bases fitting TRBD1. CDR1 and CDR2 from the germline V gene are SGHRS and YFSETQ. CDR3 length: 14 amino acids. Trimming cost V 4 bases and J 7 bases; bases outside gene matches: 2. The CDR3 loop is CASSRDRGLEKLFF. In nucleotides, the CDR3 is TGCGCCAGCAGCCGGGACAGGGGGCTTGAAAAACTGTTTTTT.

V gene TRBV5-4 combines with J gene TRBJ1-4; 7 bases fit TRBD1. J gave up 5 bases and V 4 bases, and 5 bases lay outside the gene matches. This CDR3 has 14 amino acids. Germline CDR1 reads SGHNT; CDR2 reads YYREEE (reference sequence). CDR3 DNA: TGTGCCAGCAGCGTGACAGGGCTAAATGAAAAACTGTTTTTT. It translates to CASSVTGLNEKLFF.